The entry below describes one T cell receptor beta chain. As handled by the study authors: The assay estimated nucleated cells by amplifying reference gene primers. The data were produced by immunoSEQ multiplex PCR, yet TCRdb's version contains in-frame clones alone and is incomplete. That table is the source of V, J and clone size, and D and trimming were worked out from the DNA. The sample has around 64,000 clones, more than 75% seen once. These data belong to a study of blood T cell repertoires in COVID-19. Study in general: T cells, B-cell-depleted T cells, or PBMCs supplied cDNA or gDNA.

This CDR3 has 13 amino acids. Germline V CDR1 and CDR2: SGHRS, YFSETQ. With 2 bases removed from V and 5 bases from J, the gap between germline ends came to 10 bases. The chain has TRBV5-1 and TRBJ1-2; D is unclear. Sequencing was carried out using peripheral blood. This clonotype was sampled from a young woman with acute or convalescent COVID-19. This CDR3 is CASSLAGFYGYTF. The DNA for the CDR3 is TGCGCCAGCAGCTTAGCAGGATTTTATGGCTACACCTTC.